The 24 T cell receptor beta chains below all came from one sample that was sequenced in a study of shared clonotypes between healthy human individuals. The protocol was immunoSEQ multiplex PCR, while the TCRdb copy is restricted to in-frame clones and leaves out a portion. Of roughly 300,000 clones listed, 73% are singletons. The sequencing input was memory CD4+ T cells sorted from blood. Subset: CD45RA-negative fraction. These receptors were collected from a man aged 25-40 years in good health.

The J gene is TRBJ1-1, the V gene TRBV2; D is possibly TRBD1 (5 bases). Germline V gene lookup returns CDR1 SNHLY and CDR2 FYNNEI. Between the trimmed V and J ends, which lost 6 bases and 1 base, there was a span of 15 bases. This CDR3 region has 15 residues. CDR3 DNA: TGTGCCAGCAGAGAACACGGGGCAGGGAACACTGAAGCTTTCTTT. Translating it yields CASREHGAGNTEAFF.

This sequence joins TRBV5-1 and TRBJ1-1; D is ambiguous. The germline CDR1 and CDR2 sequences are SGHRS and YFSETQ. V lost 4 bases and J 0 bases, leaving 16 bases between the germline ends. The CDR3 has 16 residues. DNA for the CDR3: TGCGCCAGCAGCCCTCAACCACGGGAAATGAACACTGAAGCTTTCTTT. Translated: CASSPQPREMNTEAFF.

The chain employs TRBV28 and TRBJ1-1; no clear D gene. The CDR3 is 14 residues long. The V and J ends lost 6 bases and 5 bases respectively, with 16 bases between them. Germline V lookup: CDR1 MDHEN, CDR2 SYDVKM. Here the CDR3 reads CASSLAGGGTEAFF. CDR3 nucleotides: TGTGCCAGCAGCCTCGCCGGAGGCGGGACTGAAGCTTTCTTT.

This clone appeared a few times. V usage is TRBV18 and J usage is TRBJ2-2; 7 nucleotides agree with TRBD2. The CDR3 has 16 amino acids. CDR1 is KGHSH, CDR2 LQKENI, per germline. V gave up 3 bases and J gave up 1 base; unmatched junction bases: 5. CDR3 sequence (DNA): TGTGCCAGCTCACCGGCGGCGGGAGTGAACACCGGGGAGCTGTTTTTT. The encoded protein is CASSPAAGVNTGELFF.

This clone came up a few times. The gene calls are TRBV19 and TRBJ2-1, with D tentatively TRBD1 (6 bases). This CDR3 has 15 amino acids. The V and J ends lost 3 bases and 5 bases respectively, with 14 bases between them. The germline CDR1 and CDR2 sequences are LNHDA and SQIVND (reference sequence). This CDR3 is CASSMLRTVNNEQFF. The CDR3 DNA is TGTGCCAGTAGTATGCTCCGGACAGTTAACAATGAGCAGTTCTTC.

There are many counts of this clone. The CDR3: CAIRMTSGDNEQFF. As DNA, the CDR3 is TGTGCCATCAGAATGACTAGCGGTGACAATGAGCAGTTCTTC. The chain has TRBV10-3 and TRBJ2-1; 9 bases match TRBD2. Per the germline V gene, CDR1 is ENHRY and CDR2 is SYGVKD. The length of the CDR3 is 14 residues. J lost 5 bases, V lost 6 bases, and 5 bases had no gene match.

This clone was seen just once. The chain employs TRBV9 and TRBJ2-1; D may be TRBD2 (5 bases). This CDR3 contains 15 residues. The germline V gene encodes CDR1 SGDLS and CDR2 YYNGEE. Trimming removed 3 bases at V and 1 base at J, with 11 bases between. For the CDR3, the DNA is TGTGCCAGCAGCGCCCCGGGAAGGTCCTACAATGAGCAGTTCTTC. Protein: CASSAPGRSYNEQFF.

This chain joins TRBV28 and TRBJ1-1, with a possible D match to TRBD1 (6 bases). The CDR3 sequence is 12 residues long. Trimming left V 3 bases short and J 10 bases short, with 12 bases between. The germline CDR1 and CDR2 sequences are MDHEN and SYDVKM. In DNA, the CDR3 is TGTGCCAGCAGTTTTGGGGGGCGCCGAGCTTTCTTT. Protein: CASSFGGRRAFF.

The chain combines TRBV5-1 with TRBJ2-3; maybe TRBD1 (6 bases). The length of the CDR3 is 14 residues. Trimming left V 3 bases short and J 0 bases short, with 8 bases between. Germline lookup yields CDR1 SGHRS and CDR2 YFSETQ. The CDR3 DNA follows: TGCGCCAGCAGCTGGGACATAAGCACAGATACGCAGTATTTT. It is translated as CASSWDISTDTQYF. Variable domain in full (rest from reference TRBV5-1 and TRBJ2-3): KAGVTQTPRYLIKTRGQQVTLSCSPISGHRSVSWYQQTPGQGLQFLFEYFSETQRNKGNFPGRFSGRQFSNSRSEMNVSTLELGDSALYLCASSWDISTDTQYFGPGTRLTVL.

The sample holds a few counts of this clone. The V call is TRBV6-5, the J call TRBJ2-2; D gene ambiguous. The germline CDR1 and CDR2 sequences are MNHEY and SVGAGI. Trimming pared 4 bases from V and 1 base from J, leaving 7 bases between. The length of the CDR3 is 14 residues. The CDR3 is CASSLFENTGELFF. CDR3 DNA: TGTGCCAGCAGTTTATTCGAGAACACCGGGGAGCTGTTTTTT.

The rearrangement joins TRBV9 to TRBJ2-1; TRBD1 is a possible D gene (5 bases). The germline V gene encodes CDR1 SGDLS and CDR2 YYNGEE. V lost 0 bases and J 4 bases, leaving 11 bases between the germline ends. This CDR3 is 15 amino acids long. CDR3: CASSVAAGNYNEQFF. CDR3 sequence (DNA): TGTGCCAGCAGCGTAGCGGCAGGGAATTACAATGAGCAGTTCTTC. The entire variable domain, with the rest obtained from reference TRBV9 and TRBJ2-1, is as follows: DSGVTQTPKHLITATGQRVTLRCSPRSGDLSVYWYQQSLDQGLQFLIQYYNGEERAKGNILERFSAQQFPDLHSELNLSSLELGDSALYFCASSVAAGNYNEQFFGPGTRLTVL.

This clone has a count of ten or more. This CDR3 is CASRQGYGYTF. The CDR3 nucleotides read TGTGCCAGCAGACAGGGCTATGGCTACACCTTC. The chain uses TRBV28 and TRBJ1-2, with D perhaps matching TRBD1 (6 bases). CDR3 length equals 11 residues. Germline CDR1 reads MDHEN; CDR2 reads SYDVKM. With 6 bases removed from V and 4 bases from J, the gap between germline ends came to 6 bases.

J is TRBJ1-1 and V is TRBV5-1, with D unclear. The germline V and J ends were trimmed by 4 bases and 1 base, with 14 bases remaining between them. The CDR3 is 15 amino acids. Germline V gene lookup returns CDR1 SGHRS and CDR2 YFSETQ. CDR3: CASSGFGPKNTEAFF. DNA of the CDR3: TGCGCCAGCAGCGGGTTCGGTCCCAAGAACACTGAAGCTTTCTTT.

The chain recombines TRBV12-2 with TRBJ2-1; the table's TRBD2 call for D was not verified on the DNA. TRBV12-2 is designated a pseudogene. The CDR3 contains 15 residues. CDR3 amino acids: CASRLDIRTYNEQFF. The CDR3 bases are TGTGCAAGTCGCTTAGACATAAGGACTTACAATGAGCAGTTCTTC.

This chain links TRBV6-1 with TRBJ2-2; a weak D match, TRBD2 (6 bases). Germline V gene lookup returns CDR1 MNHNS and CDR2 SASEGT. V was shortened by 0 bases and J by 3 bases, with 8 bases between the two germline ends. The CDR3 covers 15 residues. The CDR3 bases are TGTGCCAGCAGTGAAGCGGGAGGCGACACCGGGGAGCTGTTTTTT. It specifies CASSEAGGDTGELFF.

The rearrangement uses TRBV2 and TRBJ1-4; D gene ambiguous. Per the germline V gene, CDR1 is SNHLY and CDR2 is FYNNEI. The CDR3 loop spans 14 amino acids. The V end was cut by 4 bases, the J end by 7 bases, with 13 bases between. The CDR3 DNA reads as TGTGCCAGCAGTGGGCTCACCGGGAGTGAAAAACTGTTTTTT. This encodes CASSGLTGSEKLFF.

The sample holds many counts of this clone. For the CDR3, the DNA is TGTGCCAGCTCACCAAGAGTCGGTGAGCAGTTCTTC. It specifies CASSPRVGEQFF. This chain links TRBV18 with TRBJ2-1; no definite D call. This CDR3 spans 12 amino acids. Trimming took 2 bases from V and 9 from J, leaving 8 bases between them. Germline values: CDR1 KGHSH, CDR2 LQKENI.

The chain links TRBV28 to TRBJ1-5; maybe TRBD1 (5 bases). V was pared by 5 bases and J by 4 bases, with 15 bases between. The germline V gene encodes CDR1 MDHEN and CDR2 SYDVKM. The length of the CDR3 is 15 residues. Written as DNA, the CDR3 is TGTGCCAGCAGTCCGACAGAGCTCTATAATCAGCCCCAGCATTTT. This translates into CASSPTELYNQPQHF.

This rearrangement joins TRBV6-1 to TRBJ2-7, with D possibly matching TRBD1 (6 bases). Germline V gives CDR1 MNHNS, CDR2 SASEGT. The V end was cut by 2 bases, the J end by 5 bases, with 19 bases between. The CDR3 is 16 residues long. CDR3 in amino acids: CASSEIRSQQGHEQYF. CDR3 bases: TGTGCCAGCAGTGAAATCCGGTCGCAACAGGGTCACGAGCAGTACTTC.

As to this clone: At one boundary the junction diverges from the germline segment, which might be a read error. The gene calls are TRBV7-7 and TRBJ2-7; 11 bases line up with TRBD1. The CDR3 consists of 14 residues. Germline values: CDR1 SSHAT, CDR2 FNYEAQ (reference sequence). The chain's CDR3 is CASSAGQGAGEQYF. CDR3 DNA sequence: TGTGCTAGCAGCGCCGGACAGGGGGCGGGTGAGCAGTACTTC.

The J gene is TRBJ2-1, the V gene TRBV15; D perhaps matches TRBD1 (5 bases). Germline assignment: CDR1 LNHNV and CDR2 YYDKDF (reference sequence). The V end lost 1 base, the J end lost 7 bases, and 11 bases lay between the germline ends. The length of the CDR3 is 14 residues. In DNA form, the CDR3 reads TGTGCCACCAGCAGAGGGGGCGATTTAAATGAGCAGTTCTTC. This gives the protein CATSRGGDLNEQFF.

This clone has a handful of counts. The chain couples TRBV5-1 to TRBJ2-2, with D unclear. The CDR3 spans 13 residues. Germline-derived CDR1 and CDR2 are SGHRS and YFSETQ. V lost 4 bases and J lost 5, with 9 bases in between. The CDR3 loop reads CASSRVVTGELFF. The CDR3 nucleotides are TGCGCCAGCAGCCGCGTAGTTACCGGGGAGCTGTTTTTT.

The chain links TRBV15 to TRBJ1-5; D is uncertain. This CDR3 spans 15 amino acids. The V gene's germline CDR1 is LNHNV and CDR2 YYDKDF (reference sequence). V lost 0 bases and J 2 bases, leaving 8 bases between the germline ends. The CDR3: CATSRDRNGNQPQHF. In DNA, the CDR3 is TGTGCCACCAGCAGAGATCGAAATGGCAATCAGCCCCAGCATTTT.

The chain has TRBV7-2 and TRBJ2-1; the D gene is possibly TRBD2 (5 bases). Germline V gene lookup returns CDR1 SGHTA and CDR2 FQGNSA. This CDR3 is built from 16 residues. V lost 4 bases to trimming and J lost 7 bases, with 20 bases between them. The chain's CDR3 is CASSSFARVASNEQFF. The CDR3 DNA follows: TGTGCCAGCAGCTCCTTTGCTCGCGTAGCGAGTAATGAGCAGTTCTTC. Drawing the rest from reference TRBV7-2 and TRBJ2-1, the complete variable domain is GAGVSQSPSNKVTEKGKDVELRCDPISGHTALYWYRQSLGQGLEFLIYFQGNSAPDKSGLPSDRFSAERTGGSVSTLTIQRTQQEDSAVYLCASSSFARVASNEQFFGPGTRLTVL.